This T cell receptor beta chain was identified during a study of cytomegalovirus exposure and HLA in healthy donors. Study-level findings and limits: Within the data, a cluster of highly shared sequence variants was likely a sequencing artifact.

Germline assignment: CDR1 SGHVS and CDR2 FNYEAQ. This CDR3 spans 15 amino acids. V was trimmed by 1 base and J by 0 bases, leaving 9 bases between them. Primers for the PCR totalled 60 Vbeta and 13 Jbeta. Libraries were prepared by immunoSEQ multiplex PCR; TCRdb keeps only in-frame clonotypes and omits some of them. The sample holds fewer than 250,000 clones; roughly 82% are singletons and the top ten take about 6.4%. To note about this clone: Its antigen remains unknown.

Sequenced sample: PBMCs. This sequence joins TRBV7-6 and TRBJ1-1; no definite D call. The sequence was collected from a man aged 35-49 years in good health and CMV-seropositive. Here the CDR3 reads CASSLGAGMNTEAFF. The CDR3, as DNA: TGTGCCAGCAGCTTAGGGGCAGGTATGAACACTGAAGCTTTCTTT.